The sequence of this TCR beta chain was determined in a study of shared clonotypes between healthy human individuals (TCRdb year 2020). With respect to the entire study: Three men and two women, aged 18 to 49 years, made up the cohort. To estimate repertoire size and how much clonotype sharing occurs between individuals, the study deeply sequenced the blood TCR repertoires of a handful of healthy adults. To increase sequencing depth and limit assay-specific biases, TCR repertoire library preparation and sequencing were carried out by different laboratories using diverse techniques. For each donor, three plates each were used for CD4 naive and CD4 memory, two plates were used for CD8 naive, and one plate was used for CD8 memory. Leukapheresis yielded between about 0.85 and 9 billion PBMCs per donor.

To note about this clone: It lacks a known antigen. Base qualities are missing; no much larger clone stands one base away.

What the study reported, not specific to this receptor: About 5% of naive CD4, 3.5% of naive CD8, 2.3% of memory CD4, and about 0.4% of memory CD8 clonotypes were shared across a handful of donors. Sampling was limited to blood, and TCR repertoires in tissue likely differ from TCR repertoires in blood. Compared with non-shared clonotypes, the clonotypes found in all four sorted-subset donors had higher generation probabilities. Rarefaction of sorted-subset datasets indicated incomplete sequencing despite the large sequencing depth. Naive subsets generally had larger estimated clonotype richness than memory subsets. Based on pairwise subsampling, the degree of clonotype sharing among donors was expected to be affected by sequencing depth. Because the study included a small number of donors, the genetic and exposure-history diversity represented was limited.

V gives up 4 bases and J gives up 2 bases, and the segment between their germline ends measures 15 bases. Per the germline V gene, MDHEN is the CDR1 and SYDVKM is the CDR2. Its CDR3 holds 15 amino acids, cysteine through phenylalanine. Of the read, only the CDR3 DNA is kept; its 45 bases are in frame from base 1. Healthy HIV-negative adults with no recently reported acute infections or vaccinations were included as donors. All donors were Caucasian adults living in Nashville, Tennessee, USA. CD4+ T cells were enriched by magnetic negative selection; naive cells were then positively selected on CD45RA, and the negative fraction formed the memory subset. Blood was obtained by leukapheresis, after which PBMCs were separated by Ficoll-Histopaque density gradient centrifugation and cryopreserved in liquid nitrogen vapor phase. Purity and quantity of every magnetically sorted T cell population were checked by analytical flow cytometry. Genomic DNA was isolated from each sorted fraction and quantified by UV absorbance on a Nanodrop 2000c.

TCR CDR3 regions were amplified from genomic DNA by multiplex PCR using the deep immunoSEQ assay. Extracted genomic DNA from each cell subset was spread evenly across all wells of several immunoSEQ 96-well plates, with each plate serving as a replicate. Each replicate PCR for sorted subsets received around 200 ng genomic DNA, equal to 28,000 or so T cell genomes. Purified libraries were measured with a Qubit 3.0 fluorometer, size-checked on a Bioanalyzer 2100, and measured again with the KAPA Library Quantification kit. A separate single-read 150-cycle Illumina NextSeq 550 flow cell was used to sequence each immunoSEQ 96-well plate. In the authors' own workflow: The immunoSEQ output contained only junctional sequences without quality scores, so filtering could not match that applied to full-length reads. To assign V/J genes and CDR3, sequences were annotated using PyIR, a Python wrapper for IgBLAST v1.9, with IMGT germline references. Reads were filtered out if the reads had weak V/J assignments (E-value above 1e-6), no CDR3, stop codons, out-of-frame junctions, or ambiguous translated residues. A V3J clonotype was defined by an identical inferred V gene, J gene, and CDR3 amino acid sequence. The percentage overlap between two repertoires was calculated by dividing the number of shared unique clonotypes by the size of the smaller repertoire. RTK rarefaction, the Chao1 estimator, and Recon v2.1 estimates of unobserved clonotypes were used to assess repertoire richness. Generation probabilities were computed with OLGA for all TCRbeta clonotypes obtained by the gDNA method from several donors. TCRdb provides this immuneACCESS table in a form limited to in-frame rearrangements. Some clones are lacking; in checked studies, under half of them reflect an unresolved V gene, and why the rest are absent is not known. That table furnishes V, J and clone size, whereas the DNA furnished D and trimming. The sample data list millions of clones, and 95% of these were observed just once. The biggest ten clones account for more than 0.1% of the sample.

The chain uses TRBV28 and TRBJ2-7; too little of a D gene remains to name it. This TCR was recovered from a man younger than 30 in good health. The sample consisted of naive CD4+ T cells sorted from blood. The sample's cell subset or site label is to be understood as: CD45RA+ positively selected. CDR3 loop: CASSSTSVLTYEQYF. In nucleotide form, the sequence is TGTGCCAGCAGTTCTACCTCTGTCCTTACCTACGAGCAGTACTTC.